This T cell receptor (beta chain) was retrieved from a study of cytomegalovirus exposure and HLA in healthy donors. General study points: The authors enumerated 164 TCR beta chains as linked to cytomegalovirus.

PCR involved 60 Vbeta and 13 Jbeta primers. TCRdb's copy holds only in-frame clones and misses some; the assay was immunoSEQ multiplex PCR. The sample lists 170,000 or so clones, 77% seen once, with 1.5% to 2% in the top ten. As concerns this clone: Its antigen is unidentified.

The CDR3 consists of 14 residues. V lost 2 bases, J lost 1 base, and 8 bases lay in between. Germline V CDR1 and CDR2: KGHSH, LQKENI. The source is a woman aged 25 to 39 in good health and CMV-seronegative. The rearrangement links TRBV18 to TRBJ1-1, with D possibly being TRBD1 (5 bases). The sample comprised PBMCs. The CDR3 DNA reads TGTGCCAGCTCACCAGACAGTGGGAACACTGAAGCTTTCTTT. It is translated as CASSPDSGNTEAFF.